What follows is one T cell receptor beta chain and its context. The sample originates from a study of blood T cell repertoires in COVID-19. Study-level background: The United States, Italy and Spain provided the acute and convalescent COVID-19 samples.

The CDR3 has 14 amino acids. CDR1 is LGHNA and CDR2 is YNFKEQ in the germline V gene. The V and J ends lost 4 bases and 8 bases, in that order; junction bases with no gene match: 4. Original methodology: Amplified reference gene primers provided the basis for estimating nucleated cell counts. Some clones are missing from TCRdb's copy, which holds only in-frame ones; the method was immunoSEQ multiplex PCR. The V and J calls and clone size are taken from that table; D and trimming were inferred from the DNA. The table shows fewer than 300,000 clones, with more than 75% occurring only once. The chain carries TRBV4-2 and TRBJ1-4, with 10 bases that match TRBD1. This TCR derives from a woman aged 40-49 years who had recovered from COVID-19. The material sequenced was peripheral blood. Here the CDR3 reads CASSPRDRGEKLFF. As DNA, the CDR3 is TGTGCCAGCAGCCCCCGGGACAGGGGCGAAAAACTGTTTTTT.